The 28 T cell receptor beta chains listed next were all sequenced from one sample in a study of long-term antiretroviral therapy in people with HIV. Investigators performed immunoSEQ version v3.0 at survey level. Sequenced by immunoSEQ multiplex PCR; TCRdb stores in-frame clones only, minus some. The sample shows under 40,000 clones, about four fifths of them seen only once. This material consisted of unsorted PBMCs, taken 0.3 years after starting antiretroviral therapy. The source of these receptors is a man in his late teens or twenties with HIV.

In DNA form, the CDR3 reads TGTGCCAGCAGCGTAGCGGGTGGGCAGGGGGCTAGCGAGCAGTACTTC. Encoded protein: CASSVAGGQGASEQYF. The V gene is TRBV9, the J gene TRBJ2-7, with 8 bases that match TRBD1. Unmatched junction bases numbered 11, after V lost 0 bases and J lost 6 bases. The CDR3 sequence is 16 residues long. Germline CDR1 SGDLS, CDR2 YYNGEE.

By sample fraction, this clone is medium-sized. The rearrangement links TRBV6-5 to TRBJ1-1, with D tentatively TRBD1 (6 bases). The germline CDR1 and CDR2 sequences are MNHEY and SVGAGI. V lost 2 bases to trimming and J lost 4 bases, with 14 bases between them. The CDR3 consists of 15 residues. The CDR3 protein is CASSYDTTGTTEAFF. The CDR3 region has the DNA TGTGCCAGCAGTTACGATACAACAGGGACCACTGAAGCTTTCTTT.

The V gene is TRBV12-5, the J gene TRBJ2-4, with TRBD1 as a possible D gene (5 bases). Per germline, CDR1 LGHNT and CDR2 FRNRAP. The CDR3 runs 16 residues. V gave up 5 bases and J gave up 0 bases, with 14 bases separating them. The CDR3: CASGVDFTGAKNIQYF. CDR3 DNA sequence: TGTGCTAGTGGTGTAGACTTTACAGGAGCCAAAAACATTCAGTACTTC.

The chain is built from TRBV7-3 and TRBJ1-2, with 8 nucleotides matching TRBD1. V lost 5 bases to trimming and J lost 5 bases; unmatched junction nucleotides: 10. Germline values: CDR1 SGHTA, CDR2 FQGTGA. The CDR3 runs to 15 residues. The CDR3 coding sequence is TGTGCCAGCAGCCCCGGACAGGGTGATAATTATGGCTACACCTTC. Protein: CASSPGQGDNYGYTF.

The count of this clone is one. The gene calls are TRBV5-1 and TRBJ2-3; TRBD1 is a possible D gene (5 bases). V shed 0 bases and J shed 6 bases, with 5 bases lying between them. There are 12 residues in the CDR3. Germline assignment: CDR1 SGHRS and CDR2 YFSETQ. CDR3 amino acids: CASSLEGDTQYF. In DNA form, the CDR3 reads TGCGCCAGCAGCTTGGAGGGGGATACGCAGTATTTT.

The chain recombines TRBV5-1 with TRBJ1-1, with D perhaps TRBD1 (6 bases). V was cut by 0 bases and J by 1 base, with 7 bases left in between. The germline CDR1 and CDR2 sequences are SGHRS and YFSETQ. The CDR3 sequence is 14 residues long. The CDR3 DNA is TGCGCCAGCAGCTTGGGCAGGGGGAACACTGAAGCTTTCTTT. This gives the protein CASSLGRGNTEAFF.

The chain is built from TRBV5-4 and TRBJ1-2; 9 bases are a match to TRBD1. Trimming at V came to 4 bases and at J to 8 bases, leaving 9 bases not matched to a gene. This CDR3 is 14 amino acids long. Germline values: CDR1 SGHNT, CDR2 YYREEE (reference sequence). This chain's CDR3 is CASSGTGGVRGYTF. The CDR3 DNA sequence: TGTGCCAGCAGCGGAACAGGGGGCGTAAGGGGCTACACCTTC.

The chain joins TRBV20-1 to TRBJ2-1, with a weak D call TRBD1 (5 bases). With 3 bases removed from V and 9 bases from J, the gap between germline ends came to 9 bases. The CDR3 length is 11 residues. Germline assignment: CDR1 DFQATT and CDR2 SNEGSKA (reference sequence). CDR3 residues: CSARTVGEQFF. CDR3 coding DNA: TGCAGTGCTAGGACAGTTGGTGAGCAGTTCTTC.

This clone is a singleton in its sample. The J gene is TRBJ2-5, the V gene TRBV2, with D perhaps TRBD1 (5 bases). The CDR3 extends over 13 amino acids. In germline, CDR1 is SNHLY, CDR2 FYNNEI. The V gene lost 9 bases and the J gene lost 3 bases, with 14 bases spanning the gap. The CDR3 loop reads CASRTPPKETQYF. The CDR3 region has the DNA TGTGCCAGTAGGACACCGCCAAAAGAGACCCAGTACTTC.

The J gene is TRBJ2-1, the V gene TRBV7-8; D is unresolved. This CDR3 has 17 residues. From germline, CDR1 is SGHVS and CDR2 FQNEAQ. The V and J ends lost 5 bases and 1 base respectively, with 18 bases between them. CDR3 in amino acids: CASSEKAISRSYNEQFF. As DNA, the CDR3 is TGTGCCAGCAGCGAAAAGGCCATCTCTAGGTCCTACAATGAGCAGTTCTTC.

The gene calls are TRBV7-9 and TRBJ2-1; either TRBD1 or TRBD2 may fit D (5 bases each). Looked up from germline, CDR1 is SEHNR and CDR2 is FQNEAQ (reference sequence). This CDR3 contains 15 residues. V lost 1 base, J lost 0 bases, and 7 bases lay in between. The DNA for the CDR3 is TGTGCCAGCAGCTTAGAGGGGAGCTCCTACAATGAGCAGTTCTTC. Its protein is CASSLEGSSYNEQFF. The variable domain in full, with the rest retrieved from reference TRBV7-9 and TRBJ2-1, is DTGVSQNPRHKITKRGQNVTFRCDPISEHNRLYWYRQTLGQGPEFLTYFQNEAQLEKSRLLSDRFSAERPKGSFSTLEIQRTEQGDSAMYLCASSLEGSSYNEQFFGPGTRLTVL.

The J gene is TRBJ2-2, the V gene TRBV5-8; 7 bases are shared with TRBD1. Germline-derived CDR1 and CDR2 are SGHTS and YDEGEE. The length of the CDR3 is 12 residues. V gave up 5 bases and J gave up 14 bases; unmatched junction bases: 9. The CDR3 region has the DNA TGTGCCAGCAGGCTGGCAGGGGGTTATCTGTTTTTT. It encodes CASRLAGGYLFF.

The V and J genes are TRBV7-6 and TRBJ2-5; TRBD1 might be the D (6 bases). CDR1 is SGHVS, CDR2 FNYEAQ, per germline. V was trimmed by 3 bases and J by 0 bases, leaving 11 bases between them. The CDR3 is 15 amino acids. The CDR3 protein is CASSLGTSYQETQYF. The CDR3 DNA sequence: TGTGCCAGCAGCTTGGGGACAAGCTACCAAGAGACCCAGTACTTC.

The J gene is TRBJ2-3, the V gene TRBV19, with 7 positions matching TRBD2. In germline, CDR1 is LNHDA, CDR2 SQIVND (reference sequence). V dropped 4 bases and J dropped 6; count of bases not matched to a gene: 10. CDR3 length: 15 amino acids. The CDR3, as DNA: TGTGCCAGTAGTACCCAAGCGGGGCCGGCCGATACGCAGTATTTT. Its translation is CASSTQAGPADTQYF.

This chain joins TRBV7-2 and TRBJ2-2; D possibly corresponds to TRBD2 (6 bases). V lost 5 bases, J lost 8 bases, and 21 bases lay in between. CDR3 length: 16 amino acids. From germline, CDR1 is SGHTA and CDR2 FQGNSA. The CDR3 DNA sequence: TGTGCCAGCAGCCTAGTGGGGGGAGGCAAGGCGGGGGAGCTGTTTTTT. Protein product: CASSLVGGGKAGELFF.

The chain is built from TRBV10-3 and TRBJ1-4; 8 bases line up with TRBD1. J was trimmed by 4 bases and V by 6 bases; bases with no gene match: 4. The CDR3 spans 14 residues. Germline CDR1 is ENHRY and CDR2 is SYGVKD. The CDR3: CAISRTGRNEKLFF. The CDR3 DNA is TGTGCCATCAGCCGGACAGGGCGTAATGAAAAACTGTTTTTT.

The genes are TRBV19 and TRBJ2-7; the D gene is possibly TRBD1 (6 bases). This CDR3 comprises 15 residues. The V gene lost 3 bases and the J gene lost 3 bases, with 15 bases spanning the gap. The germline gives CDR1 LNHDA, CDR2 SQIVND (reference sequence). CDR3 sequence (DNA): TGTGCCAGTAGTATTTTCAGGGGCGGGCTCTACGAGCAGTACTTC. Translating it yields CASSIFRGGLYEQYF.

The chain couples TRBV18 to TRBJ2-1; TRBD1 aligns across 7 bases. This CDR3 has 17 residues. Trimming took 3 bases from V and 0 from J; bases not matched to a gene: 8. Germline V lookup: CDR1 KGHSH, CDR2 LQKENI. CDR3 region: CASSPTLTGISYNEQFF. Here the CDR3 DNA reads TGTGCCAGCTCACCCACCCTGACAGGGATCTCCTACAATGAGCAGTTCTTC.

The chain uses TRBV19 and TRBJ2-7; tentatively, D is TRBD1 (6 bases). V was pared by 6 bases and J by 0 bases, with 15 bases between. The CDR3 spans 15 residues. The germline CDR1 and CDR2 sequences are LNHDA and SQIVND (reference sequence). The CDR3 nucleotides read TGTGCCAGTAGACCCCAGGGGTACGGCTCCTACGAGCAGTACTTC. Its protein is CASRPQGYGSYEQYF.

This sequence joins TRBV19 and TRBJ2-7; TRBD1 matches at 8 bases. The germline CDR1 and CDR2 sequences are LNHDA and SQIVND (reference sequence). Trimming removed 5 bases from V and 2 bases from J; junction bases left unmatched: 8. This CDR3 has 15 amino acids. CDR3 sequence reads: CASSPSGGGPYEQYF. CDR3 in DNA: TGTGCCAGTAGTCCTTCAGGGGGCGGCCCCTACGAGCAGTACTTC.

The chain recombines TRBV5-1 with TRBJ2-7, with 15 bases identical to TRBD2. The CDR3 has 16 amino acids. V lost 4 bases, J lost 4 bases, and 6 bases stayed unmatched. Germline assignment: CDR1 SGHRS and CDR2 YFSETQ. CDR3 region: CASSGGLAGGRYEQYF. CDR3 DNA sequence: TGCGCCAGCAGCGGGGGACTAGCGGGGGGTAGGTACGAGCAGTACTTC.

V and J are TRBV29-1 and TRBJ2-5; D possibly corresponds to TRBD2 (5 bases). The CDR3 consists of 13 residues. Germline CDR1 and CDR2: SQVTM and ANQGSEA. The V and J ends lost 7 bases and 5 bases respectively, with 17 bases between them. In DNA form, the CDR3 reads TGCAGCGCCGCAATAACCCGAGGGGAGACCCAGTACTTC. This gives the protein CSAAITRGETQYF.

CDR3 residues: CASSLIAGENYGYTF. CDR3 in DNA: TGCGCCAGCAGCTTGATCGCAGGAGAGAACTATGGCTACACCTTC. The V and J genes are TRBV5-1 and TRBJ1-2; no clear D. Germline loops: CDR1 SGHRS, CDR2 YFSETQ. Trimming took off 1 base at V and 2 bases at J, with 12 bases between the two ends. This CDR3 is 15 amino acids long.

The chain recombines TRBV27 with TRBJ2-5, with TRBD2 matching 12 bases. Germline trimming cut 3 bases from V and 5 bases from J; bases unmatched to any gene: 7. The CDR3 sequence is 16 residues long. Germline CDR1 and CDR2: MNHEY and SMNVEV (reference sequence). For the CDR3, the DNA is TGTGCCAGCAGTTTGGGGCTAGCGGGAGGGACGGAGACCCAGTACTTC. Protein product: CASSLGLAGGTETQYF.

CDR3 amino acids: CASSLGQAGNYGYTF. The CDR3 nucleotides are TGTGCCAGCAGCTTAGGTCAGGCAGGGAACTATGGCTACACCTTC. This chain uses TRBV7-2 with TRBJ1-2, with D perhaps TRBD1 (5 bases). Trimming pared 1 base from V and 2 bases from J, leaving 11 bases between. There are 15 residues in the CDR3. Germline CDR1 and CDR2: SGHTA and FQGNSA.

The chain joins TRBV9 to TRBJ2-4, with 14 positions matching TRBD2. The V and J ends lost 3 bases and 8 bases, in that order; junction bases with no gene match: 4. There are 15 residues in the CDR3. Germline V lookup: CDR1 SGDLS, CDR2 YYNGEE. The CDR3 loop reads CASSGQTSGGDIQYF. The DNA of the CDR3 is TGTGCCAGCAGCGGCCAGACTAGCGGGGGGGACATTCAGTACTTC.

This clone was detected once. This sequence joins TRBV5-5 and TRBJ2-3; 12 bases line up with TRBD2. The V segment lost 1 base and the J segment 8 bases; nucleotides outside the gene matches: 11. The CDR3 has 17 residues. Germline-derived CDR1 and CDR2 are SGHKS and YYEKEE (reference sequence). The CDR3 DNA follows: TGTGCCAGCAGCTTGAGGACTAGCGGGGCCGCCCCGGGTACGCAGTATTTT. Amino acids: CASSLRTSGAAPGTQYF. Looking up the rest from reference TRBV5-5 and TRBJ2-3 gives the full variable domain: DAGVTQSPTHLIKTRGQQVTLRCSPISGHKSVSWYQQVLGQGPQFIFQYYEKEERGRGNFPDRFSARQFPNYSSELNVNALLLGDSALYLCASSLRTSGAAPGTQYFGPGTRLTVL.

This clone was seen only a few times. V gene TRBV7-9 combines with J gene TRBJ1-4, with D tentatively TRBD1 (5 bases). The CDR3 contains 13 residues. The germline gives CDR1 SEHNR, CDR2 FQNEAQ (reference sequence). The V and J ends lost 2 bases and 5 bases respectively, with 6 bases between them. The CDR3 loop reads CASSLSGNEKLFF. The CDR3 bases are TGTGCCAGCAGCTTATCAGGGAATGAAAAACTGTTTTTT.